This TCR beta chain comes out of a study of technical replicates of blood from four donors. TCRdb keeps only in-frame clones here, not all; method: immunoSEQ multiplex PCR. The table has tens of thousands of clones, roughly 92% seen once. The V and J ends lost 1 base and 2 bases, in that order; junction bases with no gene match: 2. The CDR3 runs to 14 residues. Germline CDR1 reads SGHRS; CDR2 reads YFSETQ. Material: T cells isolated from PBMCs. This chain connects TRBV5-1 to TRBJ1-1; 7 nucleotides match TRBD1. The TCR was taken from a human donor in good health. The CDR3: CASSLRGPNTEAFF. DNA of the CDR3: TGCGCCAGCAGCTTGAGGGGGCCAAACACTGAAGCTTTCTTT. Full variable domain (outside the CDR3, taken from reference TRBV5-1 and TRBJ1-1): KAGVTQTPRYLIKTRGQQVTLSCSPISGHRSVSWYQQTPGQGLQFLFEYFSETQRNKGNFPGRFSGRQFSNSRSEMNVSTLELGDSALYLCASSLRGPNTEAFFGQGTRLTVV.